These 21 T cell receptor beta chains came from one sample sequenced in a study of cytomegalovirus exposure and HLA in healthy donors. Data came from immunoSEQ multiplex PCR; TCRdb stores just in-frame clones and leaves some out. The sample lists tens of thousands of clones, 96% occurring once. The sequenced sample was PBMCs. The receptors originated from a man between 18 and 35 years old in good health and CMV-seronegative.

The J gene is TRBJ2-7, the V gene TRBV11-3, with 8 bases that match TRBD1. Looked up from germline, CDR1 is SGHNT and CDR2 is YENEEA. The CDR3 covers 16 residues. V was clipped by 0 bases and J by 1 base; unmatched bases: 5. The CDR3 region is CASSLETGDTSYEQYV. The CDR3 DNA follows: TGTGCCAGCAGCTTAGAGACAGGGGACACATCCTACGAGCAGTACGTC.

This chain uses TRBV9 with TRBJ2-1, with D unclear. Germline V gene lookup returns CDR1 SGDLS and CDR2 YYNGEE. There are 13 residues in the CDR3. Trimming shortened V by 0 bases and J by 8 bases, and 9 bases separated the two germline ends. CDR3: CASSVGMGYEQFF. DNA of the CDR3: TGTGCCAGCAGCGTAGGGATGGGCTATGAGCAGTTCTTC.

The DNA of the CDR3 is TGTGCCAGCAGTACCCGGGGGGCACCGGGAGACTACGAGCAGTACTTC. It specifies CASSTRGAPGDYEQYF. The V call is TRBV28, the J call TRBJ2-7; maybe TRBD2 (7 bases). Trimming pared 5 bases from V and 3 bases from J, leaving 20 bases between. The CDR3 consists of 16 residues. The germline gives CDR1 MDHEN, CDR2 SYDVKM. Full variable domain (missing parts from reference TRBV28 and TRBJ2-7): DVKVTQSSRYLVKRTGEKVFLECVQDMDHENMFWYRQDPGLGLRLIYFSYDVKMKEKGDIPEGYSVSREKKERFSLILESASTNQTSMYLCASSTRGAPGDYEQYFGPGTRLTVT.

V gene TRBV9 combines with J gene TRBJ2-7; TRBD2 is a possible D gene (5 bases). From germline, CDR1 is SGDLS and CDR2 YYNGEE. The CDR3 runs to 12 residues. Trimming removed 6 bases from V and 7 bases from J, with 14 bases in between. CDR3 DNA: TGTGCCAGCACCCCTGAGGGCTCGGAGCAGTACTTC. This sequence encodes CASTPEGSEQYF.

The V call is TRBV7-9, the J call TRBJ2-1; D is unresolved. The CDR3 extends over 12 amino acids. The germline gives CDR1 SEHNR, CDR2 FQNEAQ (reference sequence). V dropped 4 bases and J dropped 6 bases, with 7 bases sitting between them. The CDR3, as DNA: TGTGCCAGCAGCTACATCTCCAATGAGCAGTTCTTC. Amino acid sequence: CASSYISNEQFF. The complete variable domain, with remaining parts taken from reference TRBV7-9 and TRBJ2-1, reads DTGVSQNPRHKITKRGQNVTFRCDPISEHNRLYWYRQTLGQGPEFLTYFQNEAQLEKSRLLSDRFSAERPKGSFSTLEIQRTEQGDSAMYLCASSYISNEQFFGPGTRLTVL.

The chain carries TRBV11-2 and TRBJ2-1; D is possibly TRBD2 (6 bases). CDR3 size: 12 residues. Trimming took off 2 bases at V and 10 bases at J, with 9 bases between the two ends. Per germline, CDR1 SGHAT and CDR2 FQNNGV. The CDR3 is CASSLRAGEQFF. CDR3 in DNA: TGTGCCAGCAGCTTACGGGCGGGAGAGCAGTTCTTC.

The chain joins TRBV6-1 to TRBJ2-5, with TRBD2 identical over 9 bases. In germline, CDR1 is MNHNS, CDR2 SASEGT. CDR3 length: 15 amino acids. V lost 1 base, J lost 4 bases, and 4 bases stayed unmatched. CDR3 DNA: TGTGCCAGCAGTGAAGGGGTAGCGGGAGTAGAGACCCAGTACTTC. It codes for CASSEGVAGVETQYF.

This clone is a singleton in its sample. V and J are TRBV6-6 and TRBJ2-7; possible D gene TRBD1, 6 bases. Trimming pared 6 bases from V and 6 bases from J, leaving 18 bases between. Germline V gene lookup returns CDR1 MNHNY and CDR2 SVGAGI (reference sequence). The CDR3 is 14 residues long. DNA of the CDR3: TGTGCCAGCAGCCGTACTACAGGGAGCGGCGAGCAGTACGTC. It specifies CASSRTTGSGEQYV.

The chain couples TRBV18 to TRBJ2-4; weak D call: TRBD1 (6 bases). CDR3 size: 16 residues. V lost 3 bases to trimming and J lost 0 bases, with 12 bases between them. Germline assignment: CDR1 KGHSH and CDR2 LQKENI. CDR3 residues: CASSPVDRIAKNIQYF. In DNA form, the CDR3 reads TGTGCCAGCTCACCCGTGGACAGAATAGCCAAAAACATTCAGTACTTC.

This clone was recorded once. The chain couples TRBV2 to TRBJ2-1; a possible D gene is TRBD1 (5 bases). CDR1 and CDR2 (germline): SNHLY, FYNNEI. Between the trimmed V and J ends, which lost 7 bases and 4 bases, there was a span of 14 bases. CDR3 length: 14 amino acids. The CDR3 reads CASIPSGYYNEQFF. The CDR3 DNA reads as TGTGCCAGCATTCCATCAGGGTATTACAATGAGCAGTTCTTC.

This clone was picked up a small number of times. The chain combines TRBV5-1 with TRBJ2-7, with TRBD1 as a possible D gene (6 bases). The germline V gene has CDR1 SGHRS and CDR2 YFSETQ. The CDR3 consists of 14 residues. V was pared by 2 bases and J by 2 bases, with 11 bases between. DNA of the CDR3: TGCGCCAGCAGCTTCTCAGGGGATGCCTACGAGCAGTACGTC. Its protein product is CASSFSGDAYEQYV.

The CDR3 loop reads CASSHPGLAGGGETQYF. The CDR3 DNA sequence: TGTGCCAGCAGCCATCCCGGACTAGCGGGAGGAGGAGAGACCCAGTACTTC. The V gene is TRBV4-2, the J gene TRBJ2-5; 14 bases fit TRBD2. Per the germline V gene, CDR1 is LGHNA and CDR2 is YNFKEQ. This CDR3 contains 17 residues. The V and J ends lost 3 bases and 4 bases, in that order; junction bases with no gene match: 7.

J is TRBJ1-1 and V is TRBV29-1, with a possible D match to TRBD1 (6 bases). The CDR3 extends over 11 amino acids. The germline V gene encodes CDR1 SQVTM and CDR2 ANQGSEA. Between the trimmed V and J ends, which lost 4 bases and 8 bases, there was a span of 11 bases. The CDR3 nucleotides are TGCAGCGTTGTAGTACAGGGCGAAGCTTTCTTT. This translates into CSVVVQGEAFF. Full variable domain (outside the CDR3, taken from reference TRBV29-1 and TRBJ1-1): SAVISQKPSRDICQRGTSLTIQCQVDSQVTMMFWYRQQPGQSLTLIATANQGSEATYESGFVIDKFPISRPNLTFSTLTVSNMSPEDSSIYLCSVVVQGEAFFGQGTRLTVV.

The V gene is TRBV28, the J gene TRBJ2-1, with 8 nucleotides matching TRBD2. The CDR3 has 15 residues. J was trimmed by 9 bases and V by 4 bases; bases with no gene match: 11. Germline-derived CDR1 and CDR2 are MDHEN and SYDVKM. The CDR3 region has the DNA TGTGCCAGCAGTTCTCCAGCGGGAGACCAGGTTGAGCAGTTCTTC. Translating gives CASSSPAGDQVEQFF.

This chain links TRBV27 with TRBJ2-3, with 8 bases fitting TRBD2. With 4 bases clipped from V and 10 bases from J, the junction kept 13 bases outside the gene matches. The germline V gene encodes CDR1 MNHEY and CDR2 SMNVEV (reference sequence). This CDR3 contains 15 residues. CDR3 nucleotides: TGTGCCAGCAGTTCCACTACCCAAGCGGGAGCTGCGCAGTATTTT. This encodes CASSSTTQAGAAQYF.

The rearrangement uses TRBV9 and TRBJ2-4; D remains unclear. Germline CDR1 and CDR2: SGDLS and YYNGEE. V gave up 4 bases and J gave up 1 base, with 12 bases separating them. The CDR3 is 15 residues long. Here the CDR3 DNA reads TGTGCCAGCAGCCACCTACGTTCGGCCAAAAACATTCAGTACTTC. Encoded protein: CASSHLRSAKNIQYF.

The chain joins TRBV14 to TRBJ2-1; possible D gene TRBD1, 6 bases. V lost 3 bases, J lost 1 base, and 7 bases lay in between. CDR1 and CDR2 (germline): SGHDN, FVKESK. The CDR3 is 14 residues long. CDR3 protein: CASSQGASYNEQFF. For the CDR3, the DNA is TGTGCCAGCAGCCAGGGGGCTTCCTACAATGAGCAGTTCTTC. The variable domain in full, with the rest retrieved from reference TRBV14 and TRBJ2-1, is EAGVTQFPSHSVIEKGQTVTLRCDPISGHDNLYWYRRVMGKEIKFLLHFVKESKQDESGMPNNRFLAERTGGTYSTLKVQPAELEDSGVYFCASSQGASYNEQFFGPGTRLTVL.

The chain carries TRBV7-2 and TRBJ1-5; D may be TRBD1 (5 bases). CDR1 and CDR2 from the germline V gene are SGHTA and FQGNSA. V was trimmed by 2 bases and J by 0 bases, leaving 8 bases between them. The CDR3 sequence is 15 residues long. Here the CDR3 reads CASSLRGYSNQPQHF. Written as DNA, the CDR3 is TGTGCCAGCAGCTTAAGGGGATATAGCAATCAGCCCCAGCATTTT.

The chain has TRBV7-2 and TRBJ2-1, with D maybe TRBD1 (5 bases). Trimming shortened V by 4 bases and J by 9 bases, and 19 bases separated the two germline ends. The CDR3 has 15 residues. Looked up from germline, CDR1 is SGHTA and CDR2 is FQGNSA. CDR3 in amino acids: CASSSKGVRQGEQFF. The CDR3 DNA reads as TGTGCCAGCAGCTCCAAAGGAGTTAGGCAGGGTGAGCAGTTCTTC.

This chain uses TRBV11-2 with TRBJ2-2, with a tentative D call TRBD2 (5 bases). This CDR3 is 16 amino acids long. Trimming shortened V by 2 bases and J by 0 bases, and 10 bases separated the two germline ends. In germline, CDR1 is SGHAT, CDR2 FQNNGV. CDR3 DNA sequence: TGTGCCAGCAGCTTATTAAGGACTGCGAACACCGGGGAGCTGTTTTTT. It is translated as CASSLLRTANTGELFF. Full variable domain (outside the CDR3, taken from reference TRBV11-2 and TRBJ2-2): EAGVAQSPRYKIIEKRQSVAFWCNPISGHATLYWYQQILGQGPKLLIQFQNNGVVDDSQLPKDRFSAERLKGVDSTLKIQPAKLEDSAVYLCASSLLRTANTGELFFGEGSRLTVL.

J is TRBJ2-3 and V is TRBV2, with 7 bases fitting TRBD1. This CDR3 has 14 amino acids. After removal of 8 bases from V and 2 bases from J, the junction contained 7 bases not matched to a gene. Germline V gene sequence: CDR1 SNHLY, CDR2 FYNNEI. The CDR3 DNA follows: TGTGCCAGCCGAGGGGGCTCGAACACAGATACGCAGTATTTT. Translating it yields CASRGGSNTDTQYF.